What follows are 24 T cell receptor beta chains derived from one specimen sequenced in a study of T-cell memory formation after mild COVID-19 (dated by TCRdb to the early 2020s). The library was generated by 5' RACE. Sequencing was performed on an Illumina NovaSeq 6000. TCRdb passed the public sequencing reads through fastp at Q25 and MiXCR, retaining productive beta sequences. Each entry is one CDR3 protein sequence, shown with its most common DNA and genes. Present in this sample are fewer than 250,000 distinct CDR3 sequences, 15% of which were seen just once. Of the sample, 2.1% falls within the top ten clones. The sequenced sample consisted of PBMCs or a T cell subset sorted from them (not recorded which). All receptors come from an adult woman who had mild COVID-19 (a few samples of this study predate the infection). The sample titles of this study are shuffled in the database, so cell type and time point are left out; the donor was told from shared clones.

This clonotype was picked up many times. The chain has TRBV12-5 and TRBJ2-3, with TRBD2 as a possible D gene (5 bases). Germline values: CDR1 LGHNT, CDR2 FRNRAP. The CDR3 has 16 residues. The V and J ends lost 2 bases and 0 bases respectively, with 12 bases between them. In DNA form, the CDR3 reads TGTGCTAGTGGTTTGAGCCAGCGGACTAGCACAGATACGCAGTATTTT. Amino acid sequence: CASGLSQRTSTDTQYF.

This clonotype showed up just a few times. This chain uses TRBV4-1 with TRBJ2-1; D is perhaps TRBD1 (5 bases). Per the germline V gene, CDR1 is MGHRA and CDR2 is YSYEKL. This CDR3 region has 16 residues. The ends were cut back, 0 bases at V and 0 bases at J, with 9 bases in the middle. CDR3 nucleotides: TGCGCCAGCAGCCAAGACAGGGCAAGCTCCTACAATGAGCAGTTCTTC. This encodes CASSQDRASSYNEQFF.

This clonotype was detected only a few times. This chain connects TRBV29-1 to TRBJ1-1, with D possibly matching TRBD1 (6 bases). The CDR3 covers 12 residues. V was trimmed by 7 bases and J by 5 bases, leaving 14 bases between them. The germline V gene has CDR1 SQVTM and CDR2 ANQGSEA. The CDR3, as DNA: TGCAGCGGCGGACATACAGGGACTGAAGCTTTCTTT. It is translated as CSGGHTGTEAFF.

This clonotype was seen ten or more times. V is TRBV20-1 and J is TRBJ2-1; 9 nucleotides match TRBD1. With V trimmed by 6 bases and J by 7 bases, 7 bases remained unmatched. Germline values: CDR1 DFQATT, CDR2 SNEGSKA (reference sequence). This CDR3 has 13 residues. The CDR3 nucleotides are TGCAGTGCAGGTCCCGGGACAGGGAATGAGCAGTTCTTC. Translating it yields CSAGPGTGNEQFF.

The CDR3 loop reads CASSPLAVSSYNEQFF. Here the CDR3 DNA reads TGTGCCAGCAGCCCCTTAGCGGTTAGCTCCTACAATGAGCAGTTCTTC. This chain uses TRBV7-6 with TRBJ2-1; a possible D gene is TRBD2 (6 bases). Germline V gene lookup returns CDR1 SGHVS and CDR2 FNYEAQ. CDR3 length equals 16 residues. The V and J ends lost 5 bases and 0 bases respectively, with 14 bases between them.

This chain uses TRBV20-1 with TRBJ2-5; 11 bases are a match to TRBD2. The CDR3 has 17 amino acids. Germline CDR1 DFQATT, CDR2 SNEGSKA (reference sequence). Germline trimming cut 1 base from V and 5 bases from J; bases unmatched to any gene: 12. The CDR3 here is CSARAVGSGGAYETQYF. In DNA, the CDR3 is TGCAGTGCTAGAGCTGTGGGTAGCGGGGGGGCCTACGAGACCCAGTACTTC.

The chain combines TRBV11-3 with TRBJ2-3; tentatively, D is TRBD1 (7 bases). The CDR3 is 17 amino acids. Trimming removed 1 base from V and 6 bases from J, with 20 bases in between. The germline V gene has CDR1 SGHNT and CDR2 YENEEA. The chain's CDR3 is CASSLGVGGGGLDTQYF. In DNA, the CDR3 is TGTGCCAGCAGCTTAGGGGTCGGCGGAGGGGGCTTGGATACGCAGTATTTT.

This clonotype was observed a few times. V usage is TRBV18 and J usage is TRBJ1-2; perhaps TRBD1 as D (5 bases). Germline CDR1 and CDR2: KGHSH and LQKENI. CDR3 length: 14 amino acids. Trimming stripped 2 bases from V and 5 bases from J, with 12 bases between. The CDR3 protein is CASSPDSVQYGYTF. The CDR3, as DNA: TGTGCCAGCTCACCAGACAGCGTCCAGTATGGCTACACCTTC. The variable domain in full, completed from reference TRBV18 and TRBJ1-2, reads NAGVMQNPRHLVRRRGQEARLRCSPMKGHSHVYWYRQLPEEGLKFMVYLQKENIIDESGMPKERFSAEFPKEGPSILRIQQVVRGDSAAYFCASSPDSVQYGYTFGSGTRLTVV.

At least ten counts were recorded for this clonotype. The chain employs TRBV20-1 and TRBJ1-1; D ambiguous. CDR3 length: 12 residues. CDR1 DFQATT and CDR2 SNEGSKA come from the germline V gene (reference sequence). V lost 2 bases, J lost 4 bases, and 8 bases lay in between. For the CDR3, the DNA is TGCAGTGCTAGAAAGAGTGGCACTGAAGCTTTCTTT. Translation: CSARKSGTEAFF.

This clonotype was observed a handful of times. The chain combines TRBV11-2 with TRBJ2-3; D gene uncertain. Looked up from germline, CDR1 is SGHAT and CDR2 is FQNNGV. The ends were cut back, 1 base at V and 4 bases at J, with 15 bases in the middle. The CDR3 is made up of 16 amino acids. In nucleotides, the CDR3 is TGTGCCAGCAGCTTAGGGGCCCAGTTGTCTGCAGATACGCAGTATTTT. It translates to CASSLGAQLSADTQYF.

The CDR3: CASSLADRSYEQYF. The CDR3 DNA reads as TGCGCCAGCAGCTTAGCGGACAGATCCTACGAGCAGTACTTC. This sequence joins TRBV5-1 and TRBJ2-7, with D possibly being TRBD1 (6 bases). Trimming took off 2 bases at V and 1 base at J, with 10 bases between the two ends. Germline V gene data show CDR1 as SGHRS and CDR2 as YFSETQ. The CDR3 loop spans 14 amino acids.

This clonotype was counted only a few times. V usage is TRBV3-1 and J usage is TRBJ2-2; 7 bases fit TRBD2. Germline trimming cut 2 bases from V and 6 bases from J; bases unmatched to any gene: 9. The CDR3 sequence is 16 residues long. Per germline, CDR1 LGHDT and CDR2 YNNKEL (reference sequence). CDR3 region: CASSQFGGRKAGELFF. The CDR3 bases are TGTGCCAGCAGCCAATTCGGCGGGAGAAAGGCCGGGGAGCTGTTTTTT.

This clonotype was recorded a few times. The chain links TRBV4-1 to TRBJ2-5; 7 positions agree with TRBD1. Germline V gene sequence: CDR1 MGHRA, CDR2 YSYEKL. J lost 0 bases, V lost 5 bases, and 12 bases had no gene match. The CDR3 covers 17 residues. The CDR3 here is CASSKLPPGQYQETQYF. In DNA, the CDR3 is TGCGCCAGCAGCAAACTCCCTCCGGGACAGTACCAAGAGACCCAGTACTTC.

This clonotype was detected a few times. V gene TRBV5-1 combines with J gene TRBJ2-7; D possibly matches TRBD1 or TRBD2 (7 bases each). The germline V gene encodes CDR1 SGHRS and CDR2 YFSETQ. The CDR3 contains 15 residues. Trimming took off 5 bases at V and 2 bases at J, with 17 bases between the two ends. CDR3 amino acids: CASSPSQGTTYEQYF. Written as DNA, the CDR3 is TGCGCCAGCAGTCCCTCACAGGGGACTACCTACGAGCAGTACTTC.

The chain joins TRBV5-1 to TRBJ2-3, with 7 bases identical to TRBD1. V trimming: 6 bases; J trimming: 1 base; junction bases outside the gene matches: 5. CDR3 length equals 14 residues. CDR1 SGHRS and CDR2 YFSETQ come from the germline V gene. The CDR3 reads CASTWTGGTDTQYF. The CDR3 DNA is TGCGCCAGCACATGGACAGGCGGCACAGATACGCAGTATTTT. Drawing the rest from reference TRBV5-1 and TRBJ2-3, the complete variable domain is KAGVTQTPRYLIKTRGQQVTLSCSPISGHRSVSWYQQTPGQGLQFLFEYFSETQRNKGNFPGRFSGRQFSNSRSEMNVSTLELGDSALYLCASTWTGGTDTQYFGPGTRLTVL.

V and J are TRBV7-6 and TRBJ1-1, with D unclear. Trimming took off 5 bases at V and 7 bases at J, with 11 bases between the two ends. CDR3 length equals 12 residues. CDR1 SGHVS and CDR2 FNYEAQ come from the germline V gene. The CDR3 coding sequence is TGTGCCAGCAGCCCTGGCCCTTATGAAGCTTTCTTT. Translated: CASSPGPYEAFF.

V is TRBV3-1 and J is TRBJ2-1, with TRBD2 identical over 8 bases. Germline CDR1 and CDR2: LGHDT and YNNKEL (reference sequence). The CDR3 consists of 15 residues. V trimming: 3 bases; J trimming: 7 bases; junction bases outside the gene matches: 8. For the CDR3, the DNA is TGTGCCAGCAGCCAGTTTAGCGGGAAGGGTAATGAGCAGTTCTTC. It encodes CASSQFSGKGNEQFF.

This clonotype has a handful of counts. The chain carries TRBV5-5 and TRBJ1-3; 12 bases align to TRBD1. Germline V lookup: CDR1 SGHKS, CDR2 YYEKEE (reference sequence). CDR3 length equals 17 residues. Germline trimming cut 3 bases from V and 2 bases from J; bases unmatched to any gene: 6. The CDR3 region has the DNA TGTGCCAGCAGCTCCTATCGGGACAGGGGGCCTGGAAACACCATATATTTT. It is translated as CASSSYRDRGPGNTIYF.

This clonotype was counted many times. J is TRBJ2-7 and V is TRBV30, with 10 bases that match TRBD2. Germline V lookup: CDR1 GTSNPN, CDR2 SVGIG (reference sequence). This CDR3 comprises 15 residues. V lost 2 bases to trimming and J lost 1 base; unmatched junction nucleotides: 5. This chain's CDR3 is CAWSNGLAVSYEQYF. In nucleotides, the CDR3 is TGTGCCTGGAGTAACGGACTAGCGGTATCCTACGAGCAGTACTTC.

This chain uses TRBV5-1 with TRBJ1-1; unclear D gene. The germline V gene has CDR1 SGHRS and CDR2 YFSETQ. The CDR3 is 13 residues long. The V gene lost 4 bases and the J gene lost 1 base, with 8 bases spanning the gap. CDR3 in DNA: TGCGCCAGCAGCCAAGTACCGAACACTGAAGCTTTCTTT. This translates into CASSQVPNTEAFF.

This clonotype has a count of ten or more. This chain joins TRBV4-1 and TRBJ2-5, with D tentatively TRBD1 (5 bases). V lost 0 bases, J lost 2 bases, and 16 bases lay in between. This CDR3 comprises 17 residues. CDR1 and CDR2 (germline): MGHRA, YSYEKL. The CDR3 DNA reads as TGCGCCAGCAGCCAAGAGTGGGGCCGGGCGATACAAGAGACCCAGTACTTC. Translating gives CASSQEWGRAIQETQYF.

V and J are TRBV4-3 and TRBJ1-2, with TRBD1 identical over 11 bases. Germline V lookup: CDR1 LGHNA, CDR2 YSLEER. With V trimmed by 0 bases and J by 5 bases, 5 bases remained unmatched. This CDR3 is 16 amino acids long. This CDR3 is CASSQDRTGGLYGYTF. The CDR3 DNA sequence: TGCGCCAGCAGCCAAGATCGGACAGGGGGCCTTTATGGCTACACCTTC.

V is TRBV18 and J is TRBJ2-7; 12 positions match TRBD2. The V gene's germline CDR1 is KGHSH and CDR2 LQKENI. This CDR3 spans 15 amino acids. With 5 bases clipped from V and 0 bases from J, the junction kept 2 bases outside the gene matches. The CDR3 is CASSETSGSSYEQYF. The CDR3 region has the DNA TGTGCCAGCTCAGAGACTAGCGGGAGCTCCTACGAGCAGTACTTC.

The chain carries TRBV24-1 and TRBJ1-2, with no clear D. V was clipped by 4 bases and J by 7 bases, with 9 bases between them. This CDR3 is built from 12 residues. CDR1 is KGHDR and CDR2 is SFDVKD in the germline V gene. CDR3 nucleotides: TGTGCCACCAGTGACACCGGTTCTGGCTACACCTTC. This codes for CATSDTGSGYTF.